This entry concerns a single TCR beta chain. What it binds is unknown. This entry is derived from a study of blood T cells in healthy people across ages. General study results and limits: Naive T cell percentage strongly correlated with TCR beta diversity. Older age coincided with a roughly linear decline in TCR beta diversity per million T cells. Underestimates were what the diversity estimates from one million T cells were considered to be.

A second PCR of about 6 to 12 cycles used a sample-barcoded 5' primer and a J-beta primer mix. A template-switch adaptor that had 12 random nucleotides put a tag on each cDNA molecule. TCRdb reanalysed the 5' RACE reads using MiXCR and keeps one entry per CDR3 protein. The repertoire has 1.5 million to 2 million distinct CDR3 sequences, around 48% of them found once; the top ten carry 2.1%. The V end lost 1 base, the J end lost 1 base, and 14 bases lay between the germline ends. Germline V gene lookup returns CDR1 DFQATT and CDR2 SNEGSKA (reference sequence). The length of the CDR3 is 15 residues. The origin of this receptor is a woman in her 40s in good health. The J gene is TRBJ2-7, the V gene TRBV20-1; D ambiguous. The sample consisted of blood. Written as DNA, the CDR3 is TGCAGTGCTAGAGGACCCCCAGTAAGGTCCTACGAGCAGTACTTC. Protein sequence: CSARGPPVRSYEQYF.